This T cell receptor (beta chain) was found in a study of type 1 and type 2 diabetes patients. PCR was run on genomic DNA. A primer set of 30 forward and 13 reverse primers amplified the CDR3. TCRdb passed the multiplex PCR reads through MiXCR, listing each CDR3 protein once. The repertoire holds approximately 260,000 distinct CDR3 sequences, with approximately 50% as singletons. The germline V gene has CDR1 SGHRS and CDR2 YFSETQ. With V trimmed by 4 bases and J by 3 bases, 12 bases remained unmatched. This CDR3 is built from 16 residues. This TCR was recovered from a man in his late teens or twenties with type 2 diabetes. The chain couples TRBV5-1 to TRBJ1-2; 7 nucleotides line up with TRBD1. The sample consisted of peripheral blood mononuclear cells (PBMCs). The CDR3 loop reads CASSRDSEGGDYGYTF. CDR3 in DNA: TGCGCCAGCAGCCGGGACAGCGAAGGAGGGGACTATGGCTACACCTTC. The variable domain in full, completed from reference TRBV5-1 and TRBJ1-2, reads KAGVTQTPRYLIKTRGQQVTLSCSPISGHRSVSWYQQTPGQGLQFLFEYFSETQRNKGNFPGRFSGRQFSNSRSEMNVSTLELGDSALYLCASSRDSEGGDYGYTFGSGTRLTVV.